A single sample is the source of the 14 T cell receptor beta chains below, sequenced in a study of T-cell reconstitution after alpha-beta-depleted transplantation in children. The TCRbeta library was prepared with unique molecular identifiers. TCRdb reanalysed the PCR reads using MiXCR and keeps one entry per CDR3 protein. The data hold nearly 550,000 distinct CDR3 sequences, with around 17% observed a single time. This material consisted of PBMCs from the stem cell graft donor, taken from the stem cell graft. These receptors were taken from a human donor who donated a stem cell graft to a child with acute lymphoblastic leukemia.

The V and J genes are TRBV7-2 and TRBJ2-4, with D maybe TRBD1 (7 bases). Trimming took 4 bases from V and 7 from J, leaving 20 bases between them. The CDR3 runs to 16 residues. CDR1 SGHTA and CDR2 FQGNSA come from the germline V gene. The CDR3 DNA follows: TGTGCCAGCAGCTCCAACTCAGGGGGGACGGGGAACATTCAGTACTTC. Its translation: CASSSNSGGTGNIQYF.

Of note for this clonotype: At one end the junction does not follow the germline gene, possibly because of a read error. CDR3 DNA: TGCAGTGCTAGAGATAGCGGGATAACAGTAATCCCCTCAAACTTC. The encoded protein is CSARDSGITVIPSNF. The chain links TRBV20-1 to TRBJ2-1; 8 bases agree with TRBD2. The germline gives CDR1 DFQATT, CDR2 SNEGSKA (reference sequence). There are 15 residues in the CDR3.

This clonotype was observed a handful of times. The V and J genes are TRBV4-1 and TRBJ2-7; 7 nucleotides align to TRBD1. The junction had 5 bases not matched to a gene; V was cut back by 3 bases and J by 3 bases. Per the germline V gene, CDR1 is MGHRA and CDR2 is YSYEKL. There are 14 residues in the CDR3. The CDR3 DNA sequence: TGCGCCAGCAGCCAGCCGGGACAGAGCTACGAGCAGTACTTC. Amino acid sequence: CASSQPGQSYEQYF.

This clonotype was found a few times. The chain uses TRBV24-1 and TRBJ2-1; weak D call: TRBD2 (5 bases). Trimming took off 1 base at V and 9 bases at J, with 12 bases between the two ends. CDR1 and CDR2 from the germline V gene are KGHDR and SFDVKD. The CDR3 runs to 14 residues. The CDR3 coding sequence is TGTGCCACCAGTGATTTTGAGGTGGCGGGTGAGCAGTTCTTC. Protein: CATSDFEVAGEQFF.

The chain couples TRBV5-1 to TRBJ2-3, with TRBD2 as a possible D gene (5 bases). Germline V gives CDR1 SGHRS, CDR2 YFSETQ. V shed 6 bases and J shed 0 bases, with 11 bases lying between them. CDR3 length: 14 residues. CDR3 residues: CASKSGSSTDTQYF. Here the CDR3 DNA reads TGCGCCAGCAAATCGGGGTCTAGCACAGATACGCAGTATTTT.

This clonotype was counted a few times. One junction end disagrees with the germline gene, perhaps due to a read error. The J gene is TRBJ2-1, the V gene TRBV20-1; the D gene is possibly TRBD2 (5 bases). The CDR3 has 15 amino acids. Germline V lookup: CDR1 DFQATT, CDR2 SNEGSKA (reference sequence). CDR3 in amino acids: CSARDSGSALSNSPF. CDR3 coding DNA: TGCAGTGCTAGAGATTCGGGGTCAGCCCTTTCTAATTCGCCCTTC.

This clonotype was seen only a few times. The chain combines TRBV7-9 with TRBJ2-5; no reliable D call. Germline V CDR1 and CDR2: SEHNR, FQNEAQ (reference sequence). V shed 3 bases and J shed 2 bases, with 19 bases lying between them. The CDR3 is 17 amino acids. CDR3 DNA sequence: TGTGCCAGCAGCTTCCCCCGATATGACATAGGTCAAGAGACCCAGTACTTC. Translation gives CASSFPRYDIGQETQYF.

J is TRBJ2-7 and V is TRBV29-1; D perhaps matches TRBD1 (5 bases). This CDR3 is 16 amino acids long. Germline V gene data show CDR1 as SQVTM and CDR2 as ANQGSEA. V was trimmed by 3 bases and J by 2 bases, leaving 20 bases between them. DNA for the CDR3: TGCAGCGTTGATGAGGTACAGGCTCTCTATCCCTACGAGCAGTACTTC. This gives the protein CSVDEVQALYPYEQYF.

The rearrangement links TRBV14 to TRBJ2-7; D may match TRBD1 or TRBD2 (6 bases each). Germline V gene data show CDR1 as SGHDN and CDR2 as FVKESK. V was trimmed by 0 bases and J by 0 bases, leaving 12 bases between them. The CDR3 extends over 16 amino acids. CDR3 amino acids: CASSQDSGAHSYEQYF. DNA for the CDR3: TGTGCCAGCAGCCAAGATTCGGGGGCGCACTCCTACGAGCAGTACTTC.

This chain connects TRBV4-1 to TRBJ2-7; the match to TRBD1 covers 8 bases. The ends lost 3 bases at V and 5 bases at J; junction bases unmatched: 9. This CDR3 is built from 15 residues. Germline CDR1 is MGHRA and CDR2 is YSYEKL. The CDR3 sequence: CASSQPRTGRDEQYF. The CDR3 DNA reads as TGCGCCAGCAGCCAGCCCCGGACAGGGAGAGACGAGCAGTACTTC.

This clonotype has only one observation. This chain links TRBV5-1 with TRBJ2-6; the D call may be TRBD1 or TRBD2 (7 bases each). Germline CDR1 and CDR2: SGHRS and YFSETQ. Trimming removed 1 base at V and 0 bases at J, with 26 bases between. The CDR3 contains 22 residues. The CDR3 coding sequence is TGCGCCAGCAGCTTGAAAGGGACAGTAGGCCTAGCGGAAACCTCTGGGGCCAACGTCCTGACTTTC. Translating it yields CASSLKGTVGLAETSGANVLTF.

This chain links TRBV12-3 or TRBV12-4 with TRBJ1-2; 10 nucleotides match TRBD1. Germline trimming cut 4 bases from V and 3 bases from J; bases unmatched to any gene: 11. This CDR3 comprises 17 residues. CDR3 amino acids: CASSSTGGAEMDYGYTF. CDR3 coding DNA: TGTGCCAGCAGTTCGACAGGGGGCGCCGAGATGGACTATGGCTACACCTTC.

The rearrangement links TRBV4-2 to TRBJ2-7, with a tentative D call TRBD1 (5 bases). V gave up 3 bases and J gave up 0 bases, with 18 bases separating them. The length of the CDR3 is 17 residues. Looked up from germline, CDR1 is LGHNA and CDR2 is YNFKEQ. The CDR3 DNA reads as TGTGCCAGCAGCCAGTTGAGCCCAGGGTTGAGCTCCTACGAGCAGTACTTC. Its protein is CASSQLSPGLSSYEQYF.

The chain couples TRBV18 to TRBJ2-5; no reliable D call. CDR1 is KGHSH and CDR2 is LQKENI in the germline V gene. V was shortened by 4 bases and J by 0 bases, with 9 bases between the two germline ends. This CDR3 region has 14 residues. The CDR3 bases are TGTGCCAGCTCACACGAGCCGTACCAAGAGACCCAGTACTTC. This gives the protein CASSHEPYQETQYF.